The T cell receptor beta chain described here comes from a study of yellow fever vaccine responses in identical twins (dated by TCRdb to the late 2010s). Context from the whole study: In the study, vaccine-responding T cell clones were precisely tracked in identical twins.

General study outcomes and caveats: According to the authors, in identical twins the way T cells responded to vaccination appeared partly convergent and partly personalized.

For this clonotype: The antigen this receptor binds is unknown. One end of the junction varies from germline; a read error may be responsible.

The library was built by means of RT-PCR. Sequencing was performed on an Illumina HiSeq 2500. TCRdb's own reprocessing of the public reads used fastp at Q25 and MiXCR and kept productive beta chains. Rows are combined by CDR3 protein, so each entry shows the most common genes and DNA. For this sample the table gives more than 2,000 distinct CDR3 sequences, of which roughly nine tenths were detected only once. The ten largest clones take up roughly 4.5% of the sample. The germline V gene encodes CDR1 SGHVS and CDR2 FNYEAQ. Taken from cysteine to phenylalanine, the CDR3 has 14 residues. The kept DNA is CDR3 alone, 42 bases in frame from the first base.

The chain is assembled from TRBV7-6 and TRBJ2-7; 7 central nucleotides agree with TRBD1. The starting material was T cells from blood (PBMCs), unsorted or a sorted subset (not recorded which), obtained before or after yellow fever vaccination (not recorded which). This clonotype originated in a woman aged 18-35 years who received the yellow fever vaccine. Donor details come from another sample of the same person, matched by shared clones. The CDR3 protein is CASSSCRQGYEQYF. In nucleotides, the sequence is TGTGCTAGCAGCTCCTGCCGACAGGGCTACGAGCAGTACTTC.